Below, one T cell receptor (beta chain) is given with its context. Antigen unknown. The assay was immunoSEQ multiplex PCR, and TCRdb's table has in-frame clones only and misses some. The table records over 100,000 clones, approximately 83% of them present only once. Germline V lookup: CDR1 KGHSH, CDR2 LQKENI. Trimming stripped 5 bases from V and 11 bases from J, with 12 bases between. The CDR3 has 11 amino acids. The sample comes from a study of cytotoxic CD8 clonotypes in ibrutinib-treated CLL. Study details: Among the patients, 10 to 11 presented as relapsed/refractory and around 15 as treatment-naive; 17 to 18 showed unmutated IGHV.

Points from the study as a whole: An increase in clonality occurred at ibrutinib response, followed by a return toward baseline at progression. T-cell clonality at baseline went above that of age-matched healthy donors and rose and fell with circulating CD8+ T-cell counts.

The chain couples TRBV18 to TRBJ1-1; D not resolved. The sequence was collected from a human donor with chronic lymphocytic leukemia. Sequenced material: PBMCs, taken after 24 months of ibrutinib treatment. The CDR3 bases are TGTGCCAGCTCAACTGGAGGCGTTGCTTTCTTT. It codes for CASSTGGVAFF.